This T cell receptor (beta chain) derives from a study of blood T cell repertoires in COVID-19. Repertoires were generated with immunoSEQ multiplex PCR, while TCRdb's copy carries only in-frame clones and drops some. The top ten clones hold over 0.85% of a sample with 220,000 or so clones, just under 90% of them seen once. Categorization into cohorts depended on clinical history that participants reported. Up to 2 weeks before entering the study, exposed participants had met a COVID-19 case. Trimming cost V 8 bases and J 3 bases, with 4 bases left between them. CDR1 is SNHLY and CDR2 is FYNNEI in the germline V gene. This CDR3 region has 11 residues.

The receptor was derived from a man aged 45-65 years who had been exposed to COVID-19. The sample taken for sequencing was PBMCs or T cells enriched from blood (not recorded which). The rearrangement uses TRBV2 and TRBJ2-2, with no clear D. The CDR3 spells CASGYTGELFF. CDR3 bases: TGTGCCAGCGGCTACACCGGGGAGCTGTTTTTT.